The T cell receptor beta chain under discussion was sequenced for a study of T cell responses to AZD1222 COVID-19 vaccine. Study results and caveats: Researchers took repertoire samples only after the peak T cell response had come. Clonal diversity was possibly underestimated, and the donors were mostly white British, with more females. Unmutated regions of variants are reportedly targeted by nearly half of spike-specific TCRs.

Repertoires were generated with immunoSEQ multiplex PCR, while TCRdb's copy carries only in-frame clones and drops some. The sample yields just over 150,000 clones, more than 90% seen once. Second doses that came at about 4 or about 12 weeks were put together. Note on this clone: What it binds is not known.

CDR3 length equals 17 residues. The trim removed 5 bases at V and 0 bases at J, leaving 6 bases unmatched. The V gene's germline CDR1 is SEHNR and CDR2 FQNEAQ (reference sequence). The V call is TRBV7-9, the J call TRBJ2-2; TRBD2 matches at 10 bases. The sequencing here drew on peripheral blood, taken 28 days after the second AZD1222 dose. The source is an adult who received the AZD1222 COVID-19 vaccine. The CDR3 here is CASSAEAGGPNTGELFF. The DNA of the CDR3 is TGTGCCAGCAGCGCCGAAGCGGGAGGGCCGAACACCGGGGAGCTGTTTTTT.